The entry below gives a single T cell receptor (beta chain) sequence along with its context. Its antigen is currently unknown. Healthy donors of bone marrow made up the group. A multiplex PCR was run with 60 Vbeta primers and 13 Jbeta primers. This table comes from immunoSEQ multiplex PCR, and its TCRdb copy is limited to in-frame clones, with some not included. The table has fewer than 80,000 clones, less than 80% seen once. The sample is drawn from a study of cytomegalovirus exposure and HLA in healthy donors. Study-wide points: Upon later analysis, TCR association rates were observed to vary by HLA locus, being highest for DRB1 and lowest for HLA-C.

Trimming removed 1 base from V and 4 bases from J, with 7 bases in between. The CDR3 loop spans 14 amino acids. Germline values: CDR1 MGHRA, CDR2 YSYEKL. This clonotype originated in a man aged 25 to 40 in good health and CMV-seronegative. The rearrangement links TRBV4-1 to TRBJ2-2; D is undetermined. Specimen: PBMCs. In DNA, the CDR3 is TGCGCCAGCAGCCAAGTAGCAGCCACCGGGGAGCTGTTTTTT. Translation: CASSQVAATGELFF.